What follows is one TCR beta chain and its context. Antigen specificity is unknown. Primers: 60 Vbeta forward and 13 Jbeta reverse. Here immunoSEQ multiplex PCR was the method, and the copy in TCRdb shows in-frame clones only, minus some. The sample has about 160,000 clones, roughly 80% seen once. Germline assignment: CDR1 SNHLY and CDR2 FYNNEI. Germline trimming cut 8 bases from V and 2 bases from J; bases unmatched to any gene: 6. The CDR3 sequence is 13 residues long. This specimen comes from a study of cytomegalovirus exposure and HLA in healthy donors. Study findings and constraints: Trimming of TCR beta V- and J-genes showed a link, identified in a later analysis, to a missense DCLRE1C variant. For most TCR sequences rarity was the rule, although some public TCRs occurred in many donors. Investigators reported 150 to 200 TCR beta chains as tied to cytomegalovirus.

Healthy bone marrow donors made up the cohort. The chain recombines TRBV2 with TRBJ2-7; 7 bases align to TRBD1. The sequence derives from a woman in her twenties or thirties in good health and CMV-seronegative. The sample taken for sequencing was PBMCs. As DNA, the CDR3 is TGTGCCAGCCGAGGGACAGCTCCCTACGAGCAGTACTTC. It encodes CASRGTAPYEQYF.